Only a few counts were recorded for the clone carrying this T cell receptor (beta chain). Assay used: immunoSEQ multiplex PCR; TCRdb lists only in-frame clones, some missing. The sample lists 200,000 to 250,000 clones, more than 80% occurring once. With 2 bases clipped from V and 4 bases from J, the junction kept 7 bases outside the gene matches. Germline V lookup: CDR1 SEHNR, CDR2 FQNEAQ (reference sequence). This CDR3 is built from 15 residues. This sample is part of a study of blood T cell repertoires in COVID-19. The receptor comes from a man in his sixties who had recovered from COVID-19. The chain couples TRBV7-9 to TRBJ2-5, with 7 bases matching TRBD1. The sample was PBMCs or T cells enriched from blood (not recorded which). The CDR3 region is CASSLRQGSRETQYF. The CDR3 nucleotides read TGTGCCAGCAGCTTAAGACAGGGAAGTCGAGAGACCCAGTACTTC.